These 4 T cell receptor beta chains were sequenced from one sample in a study of molecular identifiers for immune sequencing clone quantification. Using its own MiXCR run on the PCR reads, TCRdb lists one record per CDR3 protein. The repertoire holds about 630,000 distinct CDR3 sequences, with roughly 25% as singletons. Source material: naive CD8+ T cells from blood, with Jurkat cell RNA spiked in. Subset noted: FACS-sorted CD8+CD4-CCR7+CD45RA+ naive T cells. The receptor set was obtained from a human donor in good health. Some libraries in this study had Jurkat cell RNA spiked in.

Concerning this clonotype: Sequence at one end of the junction differs from germline and may be a read error. The chain joins TRBV12-3 or TRBV12-4 to TRBJ1-5, with D possibly matching TRBD1 (6 bases). CDR3 length equals 16 residues. The CDR3 DNA reads as TGTGCCAGCAGCCTAGGGGGGGCAGGAGACAATCAGCCCCAGCAATTT. Protein sequence: CASSLGGAGDNQPQQF.

This clonotype was detected ten times or more. J is TRBJ2-2 and V is TRBV4-3; D is unclear. Germline loops: CDR1 LGHNA, CDR2 YSLEER. V was clipped by 0 bases and J by 6 bases, with 8 bases between them. The CDR3 consists of 14 residues. CDR3 sequence: CASSQDPGSGELFF. CDR3 coding DNA: TGCGCCAGCAGCCAAGACCCAGGTTCCGGGGAGCTGTTTTTT.

This clonotype was detected only a few times. The genes are TRBV4-2 and TRBJ1-1; tentative D call: TRBD1 (5 bases). Trimming stripped 0 bases from V and 4 bases from J, with 15 bases between. There are 16 residues in the CDR3. CDR1 and CDR2 (germline): LGHNA, YNFKEQ. CDR3 region: CASSQEAGTESTEAFF. CDR3 in DNA: TGTGCCAGCAGCCAAGAAGCCGGGACGGAGAGCACTGAAGCTTTCTTT.

Notes on this clonotype: Just one base apart from a much larger clone, this may be a read error. The V gene is TRBV7-9, the J gene TRBJ1-1, with D tentatively TRBD1 (6 bases). The CDR3 length is 17 residues. In germline, CDR1 is SEHNR, CDR2 FQNEAQ (reference sequence). V shed 5 bases and J shed 6 bases, with 25 bases lying between them. The CDR3 DNA reads as TGTGCCAGCAGCGTAACAGGGATGGGTTGGTCGAGTGCTGAAGCTTTCTTT. This sequence encodes CASSVTGMGWSSAEAFF.